A single count supports the clone carrying this T cell receptor (beta chain). Its matching antigen is unknown. These data are taken from a study of T cells in Graves' hyperthyroidism and ophthalmopathy. Amplification of TCR beta CDR3 regions was performed using RNA transcripts as template. Using the HTBI primer set, a first-round RT-PCR was run on the TCR CDR3. A single record per CDR3 protein comes from TCRdb applying MiXCR to the multiplex PCR reads. The repertoire holds about 700,000 distinct CDR3 sequences, with roughly 45% as singletons. Overall study results and limits: Peripheral blood also featured most of the thyroid clonotypes expanded above 0.001. Model predictions of ophthalmopathy came a median roughly 6.4 months before onset.

The CDR3 is 17 amino acids. CDR1 SGHRS and CDR2 YFSETQ come from the germline V gene. The V segment lost 0 bases and the J segment 6 bases; nucleotides outside the gene matches: 11. The clonotype comes from an adult man with Graves' disease, either hyperthyroidism or ophthalmopathy (not recorded which). Specimen: peripheral blood or thyroid tissue (not recorded which). The V gene is TRBV5-1, the J gene TRBJ2-7, with TRBD2 identical over 11 bases. The CDR3 DNA is TGCGCCAGCAGCTTGGAGGGGCTAGCGGGGGGACGGGGCGAGCAGTACTTC. Protein product: CASSLEGLAGGRGEQYF.